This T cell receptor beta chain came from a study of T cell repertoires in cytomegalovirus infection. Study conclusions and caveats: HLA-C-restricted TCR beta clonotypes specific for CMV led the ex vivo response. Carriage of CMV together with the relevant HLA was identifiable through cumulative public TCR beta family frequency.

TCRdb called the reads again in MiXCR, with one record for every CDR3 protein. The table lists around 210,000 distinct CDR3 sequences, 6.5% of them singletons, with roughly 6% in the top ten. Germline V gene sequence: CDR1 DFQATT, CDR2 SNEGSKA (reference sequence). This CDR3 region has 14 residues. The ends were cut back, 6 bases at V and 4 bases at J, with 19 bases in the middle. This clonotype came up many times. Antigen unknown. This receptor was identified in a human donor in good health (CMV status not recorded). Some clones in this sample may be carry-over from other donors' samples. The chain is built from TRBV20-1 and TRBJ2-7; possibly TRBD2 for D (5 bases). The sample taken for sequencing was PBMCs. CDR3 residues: CSATSGPLVYEQYF. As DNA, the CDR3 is TGCAGTGCCACTAGTGGACCCCTGGTTTACGAGCAGTACTTC.